This TCR beta chain was profiled in a study of identical twins listed by TCRdb under 2016. Regarding the study in general: To test whether fetal clonotypes persist, this study deep-sequenced TCR alpha and beta repertoires from monozygotic twins, from unrelated adults of various ages, and from cord blood. To rule out contamination, the twin experiments were replicated at different times with different library preparation protocols. The paper's findings and limits, for the study overall: The excess sharing between twins in beta out-of-frame sequences was weaker because fewer shared sequences reduced the signal-to-noise ratio. Because the same donors could not be followed over many years, conclusions were based on cross-sectional statistical analysis. Abundant cord blood beta clonotypes had fewer insertions, young adult naive repertoires showed a similar but weaker trend, and memory repertoires showed no such trend. Out-of-frame TCR alpha sharing in monozygotic twins was systematically underestimated by recombination models, whereas sharing between unrelated individuals was in agreement with the recombination models. Zero-insertion analyses could be partly confounded by invariant T cells such as MAIT and iNKT, though diverse VJ usage argued against such confounding for most clonotypes. Compared with coincidental sharing between unrelated individuals, out-of-frame TCR alpha sequences shared between twins showed an excess of sequences with low generation probability.

Per the germline V gene, SGHVS is the CDR1 and FQNEAQ is the CDR2. From its cysteine to its phenylalanine, the CDR3 spans 13 amino acids. Solely the CDR3 DNA is kept, with 39 bases framed from the first base. V is reduced by 0 bases and J by 6 bases, leaving a spacing of 9 bases between them. The protocol used for the library was 5' RACE. Sequenced using an Illumina HiSeq 2000. A universal primer binding site was introduced by template switching, and a unique molecular identifier was present in the final cDNA, enabling accurate counting of TCR cDNA molecules. Specific primers in the conserved constant-segment region were used to synthesize first-strand cDNA for TCR alpha and beta chains. To control for contamination, every cDNA library was double barcoded, receiving both a SMART-Mk sample barcode and Illumina barcodes. TruSeq adapter sequences and Illumina sample barcodes were added in two successive PCR steps. Sequencing of the TCR alpha and beta cDNA libraries was done on the Illumina HiSeq platform using custom primers. For the original study's pipeline: MiGEC processed the raw reads to extract unique molecular identifiers, while MiXCR was used to determine the CDR3 positions. For each individual, recombination models were inferred using an EM algorithm with the repgenHMM and IGoR tools. The tcR package in R was used for shared clonotype analysis, with sharing normalized by the product of cloneset sizes. To study raw recombination free of thymic and clonal selection effects, out-of-frame nonproductive sequences were analyzed. TCRdb reprocessed the public reads (quality trimming at Q25 with fastp, clone calling with MiXCR) and kept in-frame beta chains. For every CDR3 protein sequence, its rows merge into one entry that carries the most common genes and DNA. None of the V and J calls come from the authors' own analysis; TCRdb made them. The table for this sample lists some 200,000 distinct CDR3 sequences; 7.5% of them were counted only once. The ten top clones hold 1.9% of the sample.

Every donor in the study was a healthy Caucasian. The twin cohort comprised three pairs of female monozygotic twins, all aged about 18 to 30 years. Miltenyi CD45RO+ enrichment and human naive T-cell isolation kits were used to isolate memory (CD45RO+) and naive T cells from PBMC. In this sample, this clonotype turned up a few times. Its antigen is currently not known. Per-base quality was not reported, and no clone a single base away is much larger than it. These data also formed part of another study, on yellow fever vaccine responses in identical twins. The second investigation adds: According to the authors, the vaccine-induced T cell response in identical twins seemed to be partly convergent and partly specific to each individual. Focusing on identical twins, the study followed the T cell clones that responded to the vaccine, and did so with precision.

The TCR sequence derives from a woman aged 18-29 years in good health. Sequenced material: memory (CD45RO+) T cells sorted from blood. What the cell subset or site label conveys for this sample: CD45RO+ enriched T cells. The chain joins TRBV7-8 to TRBJ2-7, and possibly TRBD1, on 5 matching bases. The CDR3 reads CASSLAREGEQYF. The DNA reads as follows: TGTGCCAGCAGCTTAGCCAGGGAAGGCGAGCAGTACTTC.